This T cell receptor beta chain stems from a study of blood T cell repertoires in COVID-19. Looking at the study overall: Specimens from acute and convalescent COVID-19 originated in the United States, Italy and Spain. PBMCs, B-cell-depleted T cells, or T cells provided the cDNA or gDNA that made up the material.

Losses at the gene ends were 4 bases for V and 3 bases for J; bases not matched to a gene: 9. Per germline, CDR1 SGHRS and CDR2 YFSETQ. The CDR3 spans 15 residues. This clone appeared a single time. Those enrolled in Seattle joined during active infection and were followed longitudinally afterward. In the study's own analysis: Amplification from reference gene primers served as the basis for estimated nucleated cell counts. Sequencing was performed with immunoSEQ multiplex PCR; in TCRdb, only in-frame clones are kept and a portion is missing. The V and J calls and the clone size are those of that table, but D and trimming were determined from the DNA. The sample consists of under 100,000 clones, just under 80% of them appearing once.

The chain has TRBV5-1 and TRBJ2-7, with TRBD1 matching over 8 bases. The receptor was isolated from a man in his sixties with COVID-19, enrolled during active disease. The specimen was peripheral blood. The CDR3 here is CASSLGQGAFYEQYF. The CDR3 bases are TGCGCCAGCAGCCTGGGCCAGGGGGCGTTCTACGAGCAGTACTTC.